The clone carrying this T cell receptor (beta chain) turned up a few times. Its antigen remains unidentified. The data were obtained in a study of T-cell memory formation after mild COVID-19. Whole-study results and caveats: Clones contracting across day 15 to 85 had a balanced CD4/CD8 profile; later expanding clones leaned CD4+. Contracting CD8+ clones were enriched in EMRA, CD4+ mainly in CM and EM.

Per the germline V gene, CDR1 is SEHNR and CDR2 is FQNEAQ (reference sequence). V was shortened by 7 bases and J by 0 bases, with 10 bases between the two germline ends. The CDR3 has 14 residues. The authors produced TCR alpha and TCR beta cDNA libraries with sample barcodes and UMIs by 5'RACE using constant-segment primers. TCRdb re-analysed the 5' RACE reads in MiXCR, keeping a single row per CDR3 protein. The sample includes nearly 110,000 distinct CDR3 sequences, 13% to 15% of them seen just once. The origin of this receptor is a man aged 18-30 years who had mild COVID-19 (a few samples of this study predate the infection). Cell type and time point are not known. The sample taken for sequencing was PBMCs or a T cell subset sorted from them (not recorded which). V is TRBV7-9 and J is TRBJ1-3; no clear D gene. As DNA, the CDR3 is TGTGCCAGCAAAGGAGCTAGCTCTGGAAACACCATATATTTT. This codes for CASKGASSGNTIYF.